What follows are 14 T cell receptor beta chains derived from one specimen sequenced in a study of CXCR3-negative and CXCR3-positive naive CD8 T cells. Points from the study as a whole: A higher hydrophobicity marked the TRB CDR3s of CXCR3-positive naive cells versus CXCR3-negative naive cells.

Antigens for these TCRs are unknown. UMI-labeled 5' RACE TRB cDNA libraries were prepared from the cells. TCRdb re-called the 5' RACE reads; every CDR3 protein appears as one record, without DNA. The listing contains approximately 100,000 distinct CDR3 sequences. Sequenced: naive CXCR3+ CD8+ T cells from blood. Subset in this sample: CD45RO-CCR7+CD27+CD95- naive CD8+ T cells expressing CXCR3 (TNR3+). All receptors derive from a human donor in good health. Some clones in this sample may be carry-over from other donors' samples.

The chain employs TRBV29-1 and TRBJ2-3. The germline CDR1 and CDR2 sequences are SQVTM and ANQGSEA. CDR3 size: 11 residues. The CDR3 sequence: CSDQTADTQYF.

The chain carries TRBV5-4 and TRBJ2-3; the TRBD2 assignment by TCRdb is unverifiable without DNA. CDR3 length equals 15 residues. Germline CDR1 reads SGHNT; CDR2 reads YYREEE (reference sequence). The CDR3 here is CASSLLAGSTDTQYF.

The chain employs TRBV5-1 and TRBJ1-5; the TCRdb call, TRBD1, lacks DNA for checking. CDR1 is SGHRS, CDR2 YFSETQ, per germline. This CDR3 region has 15 residues. CDR3 in amino acids: CASSLGQGDNQPQHF.

This chain joins TRBV29-1 and TRBJ2-6. The CDR3 runs 15 residues. CDR1 is SQVTM and CDR2 is ANQGSEA in the germline V gene. CDR3: CSVEDLISGANVLTF.

This chain joins TRBV12-3 or TRBV12-4 and TRBJ2-1. The length of the CDR3 is 12 residues. This chain's CDR3 is CASNLNGNEQFF.

J is TRBJ2-3 and V is TRBV4-1. The CDR3 contains 16 residues. Germline assignment: CDR1 MGHRA and CDR2 YSYEKL. CDR3 amino acids: CASSQVLATGTDTQYF.

The rearrangement joins TRBV13 to TRBJ2-7; the TCRdb call, TRBD1, lacks DNA for checking. CDR1 is PRHDT and CDR2 is FYEKMQ in the germline V gene (reference sequence). This CDR3 contains 15 residues. CDR3 region: CASSRLRDRAYEQYF.

The V call is TRBV6-5, the J call TRBJ2-1; TCRdb names TRBD2, which stays unverified in the absence of DNA. The CDR3 runs to 17 residues. Per germline, CDR1 MNHEY and CDR2 SVGAGI. CDR3 sequence: CASSYSPAGPRENEQFF.

The chain carries TRBV29-1 and TRBJ2-5; TCRdb outputs TRBD2, but without DNA this stays unchecked. CDR1 and CDR2 from the germline V gene are SQVTM and ANQGSEA. The CDR3 length is 15 residues. CDR3 sequence reads: CSVEGHSRGGETQYF.

V usage is TRBV27 and J usage is TRBJ1-1. The CDR3 length is 15 residues. Germline lookup yields CDR1 MNHEY and CDR2 SMNVEV (reference sequence). The CDR3 sequence: CASSLYPDLNTEAFF.

V usage is TRBV14 and J usage is TRBJ2-1. CDR1 SGHDN and CDR2 FVKESK come from the germline V gene. This CDR3 region has 16 residues. This CDR3 is CASSQDRLDPYNEQFF.

The J gene is TRBJ2-2, the V gene TRBV29-1; TCRdb outputs TRBD1, but without DNA this stays unchecked. Germline CDR1 is SQVTM and CDR2 is ANQGSEA. The CDR3 totals 14 residues. CDR3 sequence reads: CSAEDGVNTGELFF.

This chain joins TRBV4-3 and TRBJ2-1; TCRdb designates TRBD2, a call that cannot be tested without DNA. The germline V gene has CDR1 LGHNA and CDR2 YSLEER. This CDR3 is 17 amino acids long. This CDR3 reads CASSQDRERGDHNEQFF.

The chain has TRBV15 and TRBJ2-1; the TCRdb D gene call, TRBD2, has no DNA to confirm it. The CDR3 covers 15 residues. In germline, CDR1 is LNHNV, CDR2 YYDKDF (reference sequence). CDR3 region: CATLPGLAANNEQFF.